A selection of T cell receptor beta chains follows, all from one sample in a study of cytomegalovirus exposure and HLA in healthy donors. Profiled with immunoSEQ multiplex PCR; TCRdb holds only in-frame clones, not every one. The sample has about 180,000 clones, over 65% seen once. The sequenced material came from PBMCs. Every receptor here comes from a man aged 55 to 70 in good health and CMV-seronegative. Both conserved end residues are part of each CDR3. D genes are given only for firm matches. Clone size is shown for a subset of rows, as once, few, many or a class of expanded clone.

j_gene: TRBJ2-3; abundance: NA; v_gene: TRBV7-9; d_gene: NA; CDR3nt: TGTGCCAGCAGCTACCATGCGGGTACAGATACGCAGTATTTT; CDR3aa: CASSYHAGTDTQYF
j_gene: TRBJ2-3; abundance: NA; v_gene: TRBV29-1; d_gene: NA; CDR3nt: TGCAGCGTTGAGGGCAGGGTCGGCACAGATACGCAGTATTTT; CDR3aa: CSVEGRVGTDTQYF
j_gene: TRBJ1-2; abundance: NA; v_gene: TRBV28; d_gene: TRBD1; CDR3nt: TGTGCCAGCAGTTCTCCGACAGGGGAGCATGGCTACACCTTC; CDR3aa: CASSSPTGEHGYTF
j_gene: TRBJ2-7; abundance: NA; v_gene: TRBV29-1; d_gene: NA; CDR3nt: TGCAGCGTTGAGACGTCAGGGTACGAGCAGTACTTC; CDR3aa: CSVETSGYEQYF
j_gene: TRBJ1-1; abundance: NA; v_gene: TRBV6-5; d_gene: NA; CDR3nt: TGTGCCAGCAGCCAAGGAGGGGGGGGCACTGAAGCTTTCTTT; CDR3aa: CASSQGGGGTEAFF
j_gene: TRBJ1-1; abundance: few; v_gene: TRBV14; d_gene: NA; CDR3nt: TGTGCCAGCAGCCAAGTAGCTGAAGCTTTCTTT; CDR3aa: CASSQVAEAFF
j_gene: TRBJ1-2; abundance: NA; v_gene: TRBV5-1; d_gene: NA; CDR3nt: TGCGCCAGCAGCTTGGACGGGGGAAGTAACTATGGCTACACCTTC; CDR3aa: CASSLDGGSNYGYTF
j_gene: TRBJ1-6; abundance: NA; v_gene: TRBV5-1; d_gene: NA; CDR3nt: TGCGCCAGCAGCTTCGGACAGATTCAGTCCTATAATTCACCCCTCCACTTT; CDR3aa: CASSFGQIQSYNSPLHF
j_gene: TRBJ2-5; abundance: once; v_gene: TRBV5-1; d_gene: TRBD2; CDR3nt: TGCGCCAGCAGCTTCGGACTAGCGGGGGGGGCCCGACAAGAGACCCAGTACTTC; CDR3aa: CASSFGLAGGARQETQYF
j_gene: TRBJ2-3; abundance: NA; v_gene: TRBV5-4; d_gene: TRBD1; CDR3nt: TGTGCCAGCAGCTTCGTGACAGGGAGCACAGATACGCAGTATTTT; CDR3aa: CASSFVTGSTDTQYF
j_gene: TRBJ2-7; abundance: NA; v_gene: TRBV6-5; d_gene: TRBD1; CDR3nt: TGTGCCAGCAGACAAATCCGGGACAGGGGCGAGCAGTACTTC; CDR3aa: CASRQIRDRGEQYF
j_gene: TRBJ1-1; abundance: NA; v_gene: TRBV19; d_gene: NA; CDR3nt: TGTGCCAGTAGTGCCTTGACTGGGAACACTGAAGCTTTCTTT; CDR3aa: CASSALTGNTEAFF
j_gene: TRBJ1-4; abundance: NA; v_gene: TRBV2; d_gene: TRBD1; CDR3nt: TGTGCCAGCAGTGAAAGGGGACAGGGCCAGGAAAAACTGTTTTTT; CDR3aa: CASSERGQGQEKLFF
j_gene: TRBJ2-3; abundance: NA; v_gene: TRBV19; d_gene: TRBD2; CDR3nt: TGTGCCAGTAGTATAGGAGCGGGATTGGGAGATACGCAGTATTTT; CDR3aa: CASSIGAGLGDTQYF
j_gene: TRBJ2-5; abundance: NA; v_gene: TRBV7-2; d_gene: TRBD2; CDR3nt: TGTGCCAGCAGCCCCCAAGCGGGAGTCCAAGAGACCCAGTACTTC; CDR3aa: CASSPQAGVQETQYF
j_gene: TRBJ1-3; abundance: NA; v_gene: TRBV5-1; d_gene: NA; CDR3nt: TGCGCCAGCAGTTGGGACTTAGCCTCCTCTGGAAACACCATATATTTT; CDR3aa: CASSWDLASSGNTIYF
j_gene: TRBJ1-2; abundance: NA; v_gene: TRBV18; d_gene: TRBD1; CDR3nt: TGTGCCAGCTCACCGACAGGGCAGGGTGACTATGGCTACACCTTC; CDR3aa: CASSPTGQGDYGYTF
j_gene: TRBJ1-1; abundance: NA; v_gene: TRBV7-9; d_gene: NA; CDR3nt: TGTGCCAGCAGCTCGACAGAGAACACTGAAGCTTTCTTT; CDR3aa: CASSSTENTEAFF
j_gene: TRBJ1-2; abundance: NA; v_gene: TRBV7-9; d_gene: NA; CDR3nt: TGTGCCAGCAGCTTTGGCAGCGGACCAGACCCCTATGGCTACACCTTC; CDR3aa: CASSFGSGPDPYGYTF
j_gene: TRBJ2-7; abundance: NA; v_gene: TRBV28; d_gene: TRBD2; CDR3nt: TGTGCCAGCAGTCAGGGGGGTGGGACTAGCGGCCCCGAGCAGTACTTC; CDR3aa: CASSQGGGTSGPEQYF
j_gene: TRBJ2-2; abundance: NA; v_gene: TRBV9; d_gene: TRBD1; CDR3nt: TGTGCCAGCAGCGAGGACAGGGGGCGCATCACCGGGGAGCTGTTTTTT; CDR3aa: CASSEDRGRITGELFF
j_gene: TRBJ1-1; abundance: NA; v_gene: TRBV5-4; d_gene: TRBD1; CDR3nt: TGTGCCAGCAGCCCCTTACAGGGGCTGAACACTGAAGCTTTCTTT; CDR3aa: CASSPLQGLNTEAFF
j_gene: TRBJ2-1; abundance: NA; v_gene: TRBV7-2; d_gene: TRBD1; CDR3nt: TGTGCCAGCAGCCGGGACAGGGCCGAGCAGTTCTTC; CDR3aa: CASSRDRAEQFF
j_gene: TRBJ1-1; abundance: NA; v_gene: TRBV15; d_gene: NA; CDR3nt: TGTGCCACCAGCAGGGACACCGTTGACACTGAAGCTTTCTTT; CDR3aa: CATSRDTVDTEAFF